This T cell receptor (beta chain) was recorded in a study of blood T cells in healthy people across ages. The overall study: For every two T cells, template switching captured about one barcoded beta molecule. General observations from the study: Naive CD4+ cells and diversity were both higher in long-lived donors than in aged donors.

The table lists this clonotype with a few counts. Its target is unknown. There were at least 5.5 micrograms of total RNA extracted from every sample. Through a sample-barcoded 5' primer and a J-beta primer mix, a second PCR was run for 7 to 11 cycles. Every cDNA molecule carried a tag from a template-switch adaptor bearing 12 random nucleotides. From the 5' RACE reads, TCRdb called clonotypes with MiXCR, one entry per CDR3 protein. Altogether about 1.8 million distinct CDR3 sequences are present, 49% being singletons, with the ten largest covering less than 2.5%. The CDR3 consists of 15 residues. The germline gives CDR1 MNHEY, CDR2 SVGAGI. Trimming cost V 5 bases and J 5 bases; bases outside gene matches: 9.

Sequencing was done on a sample of blood. The receptor was isolated from a woman between 35 and 50 years old in good health. The chain links TRBV6-5 to TRBJ2-1; 7 bases fit TRBD1. The DNA of the CDR3 is TGTGCCAGCAGTACCGGACAGGCGAGCAACAATGAGCAGTTCTTC. It translates to CASSTGQASNNEQFF.